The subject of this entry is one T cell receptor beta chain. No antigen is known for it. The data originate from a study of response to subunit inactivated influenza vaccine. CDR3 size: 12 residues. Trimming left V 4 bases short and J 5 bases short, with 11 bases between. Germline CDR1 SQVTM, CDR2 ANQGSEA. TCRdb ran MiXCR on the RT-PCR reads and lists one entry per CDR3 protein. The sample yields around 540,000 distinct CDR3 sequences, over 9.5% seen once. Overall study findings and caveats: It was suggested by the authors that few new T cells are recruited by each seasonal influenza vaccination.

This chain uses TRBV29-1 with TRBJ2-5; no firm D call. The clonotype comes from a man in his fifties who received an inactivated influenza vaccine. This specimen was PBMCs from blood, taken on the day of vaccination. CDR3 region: CSVGQVGETQYF. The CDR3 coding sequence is TGCAGCGTTGGTCAGGTTGGGGAGACCCAGTACTTC.